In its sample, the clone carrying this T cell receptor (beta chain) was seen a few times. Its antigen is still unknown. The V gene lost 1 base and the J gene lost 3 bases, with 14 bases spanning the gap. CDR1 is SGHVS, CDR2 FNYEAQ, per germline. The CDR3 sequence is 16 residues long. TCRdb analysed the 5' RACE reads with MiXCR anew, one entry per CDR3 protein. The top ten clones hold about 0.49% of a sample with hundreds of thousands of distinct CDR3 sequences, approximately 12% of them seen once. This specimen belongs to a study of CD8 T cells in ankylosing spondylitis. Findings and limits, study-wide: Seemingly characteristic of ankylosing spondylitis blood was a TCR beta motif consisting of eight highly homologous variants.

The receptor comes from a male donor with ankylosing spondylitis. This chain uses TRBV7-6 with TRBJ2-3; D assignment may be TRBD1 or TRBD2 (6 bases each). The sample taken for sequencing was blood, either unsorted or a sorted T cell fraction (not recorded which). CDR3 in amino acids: CASSLGQGRSTDTQYF. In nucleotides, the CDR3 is TGTGCCAGCAGCTTAGGTCAGGGGAGGAGTACAGATACGCAGTATTTT. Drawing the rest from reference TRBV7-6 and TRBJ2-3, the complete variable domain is GAGVSQSPRYKVTKRGQDVALRCDPISGHVSLYWYRQALGQGPEFLTYFNYEAQQDKSGLPNDRFSAERPEGSISTLTIQRTEQRDSAMYRCASSLGQGRSTDTQYFGPGTRLTVL.